This passage covers 32 T cell receptor beta chains from one sample sequenced in a study of blood T cells in healthy people across ages. A second PCR of about 6 to 11 cycles used a sample-barcoded 5' primer and a J-beta primer mix. TCRdb re-derived calls from the 5' RACE reads in MiXCR, one entry per CDR3 protein. There are some 1.4 million distinct CDR3 sequences in the sample; roughly 40% occur only once, and roughly 7.7% lies in the top ten. The sequencing input was blood. The source is a woman between 18 and 29 years old in good health.

The chain couples TRBV10-3 to TRBJ2-5, with a tentative D call TRBD2 (5 bases). The DNA end lines up better with TRBJ2-7; the J call may be wrong. CDR3 length: 15 residues. Germline CDR1 is ENHRY and CDR2 is SYGVKD. The CDR3 sequence: CAISEAPGSPYEQYF. In DNA form, the CDR3 reads TGTGCCATCAGTGAGGCTCCGGGATCACCCTACGAGCAGTACTTC.

The chain recombines TRBV18 with TRBJ2-7; TRBD1 might be the D (7 bases). This CDR3 contains 14 residues. Trimming removed 5 bases from V and 9 bases from J, with 20 bases in between. Germline CDR1 and CDR2: KGHSH and LQKENI. CDR3 in DNA: TGTGCCAGCTCAACCGGGGGACAGAGTATAGGGCAGTACTTC. Translated: CASSTGGQSIGQYF.

The rearrangement joins TRBV7-9 to TRBJ2-7, with D uncertain. This CDR3 has 12 amino acids. V lost 4 bases and J lost 3, with 7 bases in between. CDR1 SEHNR and CDR2 FQNEAQ come from the germline V gene (reference sequence). In DNA, the CDR3 is TGTGCCAGCAGCTCCCATATCTACGAGCAGTACTTC. Amino acids: CASSSHIYEQYF.

The chain has TRBV6-5 and TRBJ2-3; 8 positions match TRBD2. Germline CDR1 and CDR2: MNHEY and SVGAGI. The ends lost 4 bases at V and 4 bases at J; junction bases unmatched: 7. The CDR3 is 15 residues long. The CDR3 here is CASSLREGLPDTQYF. Here the CDR3 DNA reads TGTGCCAGCAGTTTACGGGAGGGCCTGCCAGATACGCAGTATTTT.

V and J are TRBV18 and TRBJ2-3, with D uncertain. The V end was cut by 3 bases, the J end by 4 bases, with 11 bases between. This CDR3 is 14 amino acids long. Germline assignment: CDR1 KGHSH and CDR2 LQKENI. DNA of the CDR3: TGTGCCAGCTCACCGTCCACCCCCCCAGATACGCAGTATTTT. Encoded protein: CASSPSTPPDTQYF.

As concerns this clonotype: Mismatch with germline at one junction end may stem from a read error. The rearrangement joins TRBV4-1 to TRBJ2-7, with a weak D call TRBD2 (5 bases). This CDR3 comprises 14 residues. From germline, CDR1 is MGHRA and CDR2 YSYEKL. DNA of the CDR3: TGCGCCAACAGCCAAAGCGGCTTCTCTTACGAGCAGTACTTC. It is translated as CANSQSGFSYEQYF.

The rearrangement uses TRBV15 and TRBJ2-5, with D perhaps TRBD1 (5 bases). This CDR3 spans 14 amino acids. Trimming left V 2 bases short and J 5 bases short, with 12 bases between. CDR1 is LNHNV, CDR2 YYDKDF, per germline (reference sequence). As DNA, the CDR3 is TGTGCCACCAGCAGACCAGGGTTGGCGGAGACCCAGTACTTC. The encoded protein is CATSRPGLAETQYF. Filled out from reference TRBV15 and TRBJ2-5, the complete variable domain reads DAMVIQNPRYQVTQFGKPVTLSCSQTLNHNVMYWYQQKSSQAPKLLFHYYDKDFNNEADTPDNFQSRRPNTSFCFLDIRSPGLGDTAMYLCATSRPGLAETQYFGPGTRLLVL.

The rearrangement joins TRBV7-2 to TRBJ2-1, with 10 bases identical to TRBD2. V shed 1 base and J 6 bases; nucleotides not matched to a gene: 9. The germline V gene has CDR1 SGHTA and CDR2 FQGNSA. This CDR3 is built from 17 residues. DNA for the CDR3: TGTGCCAGCAGCTTAGGAGCGGGAGGGCCCTTGGGCAATGAGCAGTTCTTC. Protein: CASSLGAGGPLGNEQFF.

This clonotype showed up just a few times. The J gene is TRBJ1-2, the V gene TRBV5-1; unclear D gene. The germline V and J ends were trimmed by 0 bases and 3 bases, with 12 bases remaining between them. The CDR3 is made up of 15 amino acids. Germline V gene sequence: CDR1 SGHRS, CDR2 YFSETQ. The CDR3: CASSLDAPWDYGYTF. CDR3 in DNA: TGCGCCAGCAGCTTGGATGCCCCCTGGGACTATGGCTACACCTTC.

The chain links TRBV7-9 to TRBJ1-1; 8 nucleotides align to TRBD1. Trimming cost V 6 bases and J 3 bases; bases outside gene matches: 3. This CDR3 region has 13 residues. Germline-derived CDR1 and CDR2 are SEHNR and FQNEAQ (reference sequence). The CDR3 is CASRGQAHTEAFF. For the CDR3, the DNA is TGTGCCAGCAGGGGACAGGCGCACACTGAAGCTTTCTTT.

The gene calls are TRBV12-3 or TRBV12-4 and TRBJ2-5, with D possibly being TRBD2 (5 bases). The CDR3 is made up of 16 amino acids. Trimming removed 0 bases from V and 11 bases from J, with 22 bases in between. The CDR3 loop is CASSLALDGRANEQYF. CDR3 nucleotides: TGTGCCAGCAGTTTAGCGCTGGATGGGCGGGCCAATGAGCAGTACTTC.

This clonotype was detected a few times. The chain carries TRBV20-1 and TRBJ1-2; 12 positions agree with TRBD1. The CDR3 has 16 residues. Germline CDR1 reads DFQATT; CDR2 reads SNEGSKA (reference sequence). J was trimmed by 8 bases and V by 5 bases; bases with no gene match: 15. CDR3 DNA: TGCAGTGCTTTTCGTCTCGGGACAGGGGGCGGAAAAGGCTACACCTTC. Encoded protein: CSAFRLGTGGGKGYTF.

CDR3 DNA sequence: TGTGCCATCAGTTTTGGGATGGAGAACACTGAAGCTTTCTTT. It is translated as CAISFGMENTEAFF. The gene calls are TRBV10-3 and TRBJ1-1, with unresolved D. The CDR3 loop spans 14 amino acids. Between the trimmed V and J ends, which lost 5 bases and 1 base, there was a span of 11 bases. Germline V gene lookup returns CDR1 ENHRY and CDR2 SYGVKD.

V usage is TRBV2 and J usage is TRBJ2-1, with D uncertain. In germline, CDR1 is SNHLY, CDR2 FYNNEI. V was clipped by 7 bases and J by 9 bases, with 16 bases between them. The CDR3 is made up of 13 amino acids. The CDR3 coding sequence is TGTGCCAGCAAAGGCAGCTTTTGGGGTGAGCAGTTCTTC. It is translated as CASKGSFWGEQFF. The full variable domain, completed using reference TRBV2 and TRBJ2-1, is EPEVTQTPSHQVTQMGQEVILRCVPISNHLYFYWYRQILGQKVEFLVSFYNNEISEKSEIFDDQFSVERPDGSNFTLKIRSTKLEDSAMYFCASKGSFWGEQFFGPGTRLTVL.

The chain couples TRBV7-8 to TRBJ1-4; the D is unclear. CDR1 is SGHVS and CDR2 is FQNEAQ in the germline V gene. The CDR3 contains 16 residues. Trimming removed 0 bases from V and 5 bases from J, with 13 bases in between. The CDR3 is CASSLAYDGSNEKLFF. DNA of the CDR3: TGTGCCAGCAGCTTAGCTTACGACGGTTCCAATGAAAAACTGTTTTTT.

A note on this clonotype: At one of its ends the junction is not consistent with the germline gene, which may arise from a read error. The chain couples TRBV7-9 to TRBJ2-3; 12 bases line up with TRBD1. The CDR3 contains 15 residues. Germline loops: CDR1 SEHNR, CDR2 FQNEAQ (reference sequence). The CDR3 sequence is CASNLGQGAGDTRYF. CDR3 DNA sequence: TGTGCCAGCAACCTGGGACAGGGGGCTGGGGATACGCGGTATTTT. The variable domain in full, completed from reference TRBV7-9 and TRBJ2-3, reads DTGVSQNPRHKITKRGQNVTFRCDPISEHNRLYWYRQTLGQGPEFLTYFQNEAQLEKSRLLSDRFSAERPKGSFSTLEIQRTEQGDSAMYLCASNLGQGAGDTRYFGPGTRLTVL.

The chain couples TRBV7-8 to TRBJ1-5, with a weak D call TRBD1 (6 bases). V lost 2 bases, J lost 5 bases, and 10 bases lay in between. CDR1 and CDR2 from the germline V gene are SGHVS and FQNEAQ. This CDR3 is 14 amino acids long. The CDR3 DNA is TGTGCCAGCAGCTTACAGGGGTTTCATCAGCCCCAGCATTTT. Translated: CASSLQGFHQPQHF.

V and J are TRBV30 and TRBJ2-7; possible D gene TRBD1, 5 bases. Judging by the DNA end, TRBJ2-5 fits better; the J call may be wrong. Germline CDR1 reads GTSNPN; CDR2 reads SVGIG (reference sequence). CDR3 size: 11 residues. The CDR3 nucleotides read TGTGCCTGGGCAGGGTCCGAGACCCAGTACTTC. It encodes CAWAGSETQYF.

In its sample, this clonotype was seen a few times. The chain couples TRBV12-3 or TRBV12-4 to TRBJ2-4; tentative D call: TRBD1 (5 bases). With 7 bases removed from V and 0 bases from J, the gap between germline ends came to 13 bases. The CDR3 spans 15 residues. For the CDR3, the DNA is TGTGCCAGCACCCCCTTTGGGGCAGCCAAAAACATTCAGTACTTC. This sequence encodes CASTPFGAAKNIQYF.

In DNA form, the CDR3 reads TGTGCCAGCAGCGCCTCGAGTACGCAGTATTTT. Translating gives CASSASSTQYF. V usage is TRBV11-2 and J usage is TRBJ2-3; the D is unclear. From germline, CDR1 is SGHAT and CDR2 FQNNGV. The CDR3 consists of 11 residues. The V end lost 5 bases, the J end lost 8 bases, and 8 bases lay between the germline ends. The variable domain in full, with the rest retrieved from reference TRBV11-2 and TRBJ2-3, is EAGVAQSPRYKIIEKRQSVAFWCNPISGHATLYWYQQILGQGPKLLIQFQNNGVVDDSQLPKDRFSAERLKGVDSTLKIQPAKLEDSAVYLCASSASSTQYFGPGTRLTVL.

This clonotype was observed once. The rearrangement uses TRBV6-1 and TRBJ2-2; 10 nucleotides match TRBD1. Germline V gene lookup returns CDR1 MNHNS and CDR2 SASEGT. This CDR3 is built from 18 residues. J lost 6 bases, V lost 6 bases, and 16 bases had no gene match. The CDR3 sequence is CASRRVPLDGTGAGELFF. The CDR3 nucleotides read TGTGCCAGCAGACGGGTTCCCCTTGATGGGACAGGGGCCGGGGAGCTGTTTTTT.

The gene calls are TRBV20-1 and TRBJ2-1; the match to TRBD2 covers 11 bases. This CDR3 has 17 amino acids. V shed 1 base and J 2 bases; nucleotides not matched to a gene: 7. Germline CDR1 is DFQATT and CDR2 is SNEGSKA (reference sequence). This chain's CDR3 is CSARASGGPTAYNEQFF. The CDR3 DNA follows: TGCAGTGCTAGAGCTAGCGGGGGGCCAACTGCCTACAATGAGCAGTTCTTC.

This chain joins TRBV7-9 and TRBJ2-1; 8 nucleotides match TRBD2. V gave up 4 bases and J gave up 8 bases; unmatched junction bases: 10. In germline, CDR1 is SEHNR, CDR2 FQNEAQ (reference sequence). The CDR3 has 15 amino acids. CDR3 bases: TGTGCCAGCAGCTCCCAGACTAGCGCGTGGGATGAGCAGTTCTTC. Translation: CASSSQTSAWDEQFF.

This clonotype showed up just a few times. The CDR3 spells CASSQAGFNEQFF. The CDR3 DNA sequence: TGCGCCAGCAGCCAAGCAGGCTTCAATGAGCAGTTCTTC. The V gene is TRBV4-1, the J gene TRBJ2-1; D gene uncertain. V was trimmed by 1 base and J by 6 bases, leaving 7 bases between them. Germline V gene data show CDR1 as MGHRA and CDR2 as YSYEKL. This CDR3 has 13 amino acids.

The chain uses TRBV14 and TRBJ1-2; D call uncertain. V lost 4 bases, J lost 7 bases, and 16 bases lay in between. Germline V gene sequence: CDR1 SGHDN, CDR2 FVKESK. The CDR3 extends over 14 amino acids. The CDR3 is CASSPWVEDFGYTF. In DNA form, the CDR3 reads TGTGCCAGCAGCCCTTGGGTTGAGGATTTTGGCTACACCTTC. Full variable domain (rest looked up from reference TRBV14 and TRBJ1-2): EAGVTQFPSHSVIEKGQTVTLRCDPISGHDNLYWYRRVMGKEIKFLLHFVKESKQDESGMPNNRFLAERTGGTYSTLKVQPAELEDSGVYFCASSPWVEDFGYTFGSGTRLTVV.

V and J are TRBV2 and TRBJ2-5; D uncertain. This CDR3 region has 13 residues. The germline V gene has CDR1 SNHLY and CDR2 FYNNEI. Deletions cut 3 bases from V and 11 bases from J, with 16 bases between. The CDR3 protein is CASSESEKDEQYF. DNA of the CDR3: TGTGCCAGCAGTGAGTCGGAGAAGGATGAGCAGTACTTC.

This clonotype was detected a few times. The chain recombines TRBV25-1 with TRBJ2-1; TRBD2 agrees at 7 bases. Germline-derived CDR1 and CDR2 are MGHDK and SYGVNS. V was pared by 2 bases and J by 12 bases, with 7 bases of the junction left unmatched. The CDR3 length is 13 residues. The CDR3 sequence: CASSEGGRGGQFF. CDR3 nucleotide sequence: TGTGCCAGCAGTGAAGGGGGGAGGGGAGGGCAGTTCTTC.

This clonotype appeared a few times. The chain employs TRBV7-9 and TRBJ2-1; D is unresolved. V dropped 3 bases and J dropped 4 bases, with 19 bases sitting between them. From germline, CDR1 is SEHNR and CDR2 FQNEAQ (reference sequence). The CDR3 runs 17 residues. The DNA of the CDR3 is TGTGCCAGCAGCTTGGGCGGTGAACGTCAAATTTACAATGAGCAGTTCTTC. Protein sequence: CASSLGGERQIYNEQFF.

This clonotype has a handful of counts. Germline is not matched at one junction end, which may reflect a read error. The chain has TRBV7-9 and TRBJ2-5; no firm D call. The CDR3 length is 14 residues. Germline V gene sequence: CDR1 SEHNR, CDR2 FQNEAQ (reference sequence). CDR3 protein: CSSRIPIGGETQYF. The CDR3 bases are TGTTCCAGCAGGATACCCATCGGCGGAGAGACCCAGTACTTC.

Comment on this clonotype: A junction end diverges from the germline sequence, so it may reflect a read error. J is TRBJ2-1 and V is TRBV5-1, with D possibly being TRBD1 (7 bases). The CDR3 loop spans 13 amino acids. Per germline, CDR1 SGHRS and CDR2 YFSETQ. The CDR3 bases are TGCGCCGGCAGCGCGGGACAGATGGAGACCCAGTTCTTC. This translates into CAGSAGQMETQFF.

This clonotype was recorded a few times. The chain links TRBV3-1 to TRBJ2-7; the match to TRBD1 covers 9 bases. J lost 7 bases, V lost 1 base, and 11 bases had no gene match. The V gene's germline CDR1 is LGHDT and CDR2 YNNKEL (reference sequence). This CDR3 region has 16 residues. The CDR3 region is CASSQAGTGTFYEQYF. The CDR3, as DNA: TGTGCCAGCAGCCAAGCCGGGACAGGGACATTCTATGAGCAGTACTTC.

V and J are TRBV2 and TRBJ2-3; D might be TRBD2 (6 bases). Trimming cost V 8 bases and J 6 bases, with 12 bases left between them. Per the germline V gene, CDR1 is SNHLY and CDR2 is FYNNEI. There are 12 residues in the CDR3. Here the CDR3 reads CASLRGMDTQYF. CDR3 nucleotides: TGTGCCAGCTTACGCGGGATGGATACGCAGTATTTT.